This TCR beta chain came from a study of cytomegalovirus exposure and HLA in healthy donors (dated by TCRdb to about 2017). Concerning the study at large: An earlier analysis of some 600 of the donors reported about 280 Gb of sequence data and about 120 million unique TCR beta sequences obtained from approximately 180 million T cells. About 280 gigabases of sequencing data and 75 million to 85 million unique TCR sequences made up an early release that covered 500 to 650 HLA-typed donors. Among the roughly 400 genotyped donors, around 81% belonged to the genetic ancestry cluster associated with self-reported Caucasian donors. The study aimed to test whether signatures of past pathogen exposure could be identified by cataloging public T cell receptors. The study used immunosequencing to profile the T cell repertoires of around 600 subjects and linked those repertoires to cytomegalovirus serostatus. Besides the first cohort of around 670 subjects, a separate validation cohort made up of roughly 120 different subjects was used. The study combined high-throughput TCR immunosequencing, statistical association of individual TCRs with disease status, and machine learning to predict cytomegalovirus infection status. A later analysis re-examined previously published TCR beta repertoires from several hundred donors and added high-resolution HLA genotyping to investigate patterns of TCR occurrence. The later analysis used no new phenotypic data to find candidate immune exposures, relying instead on TCR beta sequences and their occurrence across donors. An earlier analysis of roughly 600 of the donors used high-throughput TCR beta sequencing to judge whether each TCR beta V gene segment behaved as functional or pseudogenic. Donor age, sex, ethnicity and CMV serostatus were compiled alongside the repertoire data. Genome-wide SNP genotypes for about 60% of the roughly 670 donors were used in a later genetic analysis, which treated that subset as a discovery cohort. Every repertoire in the discovery cohort had been generated on one and the same sequencing platform. Class I and class II HLA loci were covered by the typing at four-digit resolution. The number of typed donors differed by locus: about 620-640 for A, B, C, DRB1 and DQB1; 500 to 550 for DQA1; over 600 for DPA1; and roughly 450 for DPB1. A handful of DR-DQ haplotypes were treated as single units for association and clustering because of strong linkage in the cohort. Among some 410 genotyped donors of the cohort, an average of approximately 200,000 unique TCR beta nucleotide sequences was sequenced per donor, of which about 20% were non-productive.

Points on this clone: Its antigen is still unknown. Per-base quality was not reported, and no clone a single base away is much larger than it.

Paper-wide results and their limitations: In a later genetic analysis, a missense DCLRE1C variant was associated with V-gene and J-gene trimming of TCR beta chains, and the association was replicated in an independent cohort. Most CMV-associated TCR beta chains appeared to be HLA-restricted in a later analysis, and the HLA associations seemed to be driven largely by CMV exposure. Immune exposure information for the cohort was limited to CMV serostatus. Correlated functional status among segregating V segments might reflect linkage disequilibrium, but an unknown experimental factor could not be ruled out. In this cohort, only TCR beta chains were sequenced, and detectable features were limited by the absence of alpha or paired-chain data. Because counts were too low, around 18 rarely observed V segments, including chromosome 9 orphons, were left out of the earlier analysis of about 500 of the donors. Because some donors lacked HLA typing at each locus, the association tests relied only on the typed subset. The authors suggested that the approach could potentially be extended to other disease states and immunological phenotypes. In a later analysis, the rate of TCR association differed among HLA loci, with DRB1 alleles having the most associated TCRs and HLA-C alleles having the fewest. Presence/absence analyses assumed roughly uniform sequencing depth across donors, an assumption that may not hold. In a later analysis, several top co-occurrence clusters were reported to appear linked to parvovirus B19, influenza, CMV and Epstein-Barr virus. A few of the identified cytomegalovirus-associated TCR beta chains were confirmed in vitro to be specific for cytomegalovirus antigens. At a false discovery rate of 0.05, a later analysis linked roughly 17,000 TCR beta sequences to specific HLA alleles. A further reported finding was that TCR beta sequences accurately predicted the HLA-A and HLA-B alleles for most subjects in the first cohort. In both the original and validation cohorts, the classifier was reported to diagnose cytomegalovirus status with high specificity and sensitivity. A cluster of highly shared sequence variants was judged likely to represent a technical artifact of the sequencing pipeline. In the study, roughly 160 TCR beta chains were listed as associated with cytomegalovirus. In a later analysis, HLA-associated TCR beta chains showed more clonal expansion and lower generation probabilities than non-associated chains that were equally common. In an earlier analysis of some 500 of the donors, most TCR beta V segments appeared in productive rearrangements about 90% or about 30% of the time, broadly matching IMGT annotations. Strong co-occurrence of HLA alleles, especially DR and DQ, made assigning TCR associations to individual alleles difficult. While some public TCRs were present in many individuals, most TCR sequences turned up only very rarely across donors. In a later genetic analysis, fewer N-insertions in productive TCRs were reported among donors in an Asian-associated ancestry cluster than the approximately 670-donor mean.

Libraries were built with the immunoSEQ multiplex PCR assay. For the multiplex PCR, a mixture combining 60 forward primers for TCR Vbeta segments and 13 reverse primers for TCR Jbeta segments was used. Amplification of the CDR3 region of rearranged TCR beta genes was performed with a multiplex PCR assay on genomic DNA. The Illumina HiSeq System was used to sequence the amplified TCR beta libraries as 87-base-pair reads. Under the source paper's analysis protocol: A later analysis counted 65 million to 90 million unique TCR beta chains across the 640 or so repertoires, and 10 million to 11 million of these chains were shared by at least two donors. Raw reads were error-corrected and collapsed into unique sequences by a nearest-neighbor algorithm in which closely related sequences were merged to remove PCR and sequencing errors. To assign V, D and J gene segments, CDR3 sequences were aligned to IMGT reference sequences. For a sequence to be retained, a match of at least six nucleotides to both a V gene segment and a J gene segment was required. Rearrangements were classified as productive when the CDR3 lacked stop codons and remained in frame with V and J, and all other rearrangements were classified as non-productive. Following IMGT convention, CDR3 was defined as the stretch from the second conserved V-encoded cysteine up to the conserved J-encoded phenylalanine. The earlier analysis of more than 450 of the donors excluded sequences that lacked an unambiguous match to a single V gene segment. An earlier analysis of about 590 of the donors classified V segments as functional when productive rearrangements were above 56.7% and as segregating when the standard deviation between donors was above 5%. To diagnose cytomegalovirus status from the catalog of TCR beta chain sequences, a statistical classification framework was built. In a later analysis, V and J genes were assigned by comparing TCR nucleotide sequences against IMGT/GENE-DB human TR gene sequences. A later analysis assigned CDR3 sequences and most-parsimonious VDJ recombination scenarios with the TCRdist pipeline. In a later analysis, each TCR beta chain was defined by its CDR3 amino acid sequence together with its V-gene family, and reads lacking a unique V-gene family were excluded. To address suspected cross-contamination and a sequencing artifact, a later analysis removed roughly 580 highly shared, low-generation-probability nucleotide sequences. In a later analysis, a clonal expansion index was calculated for each public chain from normalized within-repertoire ranks of inferred template counts. In a later analysis, generation probabilities were computed using a VDJ recombination model fitted to out-of-frame rearrangements, and the results were checked against IGoR. Hypergeometric tests were used in a later analysis to score TCR-TCR, TCR-HLA and TCR-CMV co-occurrence, with a repertoire-size bias correction applied to the TCR pairs. To estimate false discovery rates, a later analysis permuted the HLA or CMV assignments 20 times. A later analysis grouped co-occurring TCRs with DBSCAN, adding TCRdist sequence similarity when clustering within HLA-allele-positive subsets. Repertoires with fewer than 30,000 or more than 120,000 public chains, plus five repertoires with anomalous nucleotide sharing, were excluded from co-occurrence clustering. Entries here come from immuneACCESS through TCRdb and include only in-frame sequences with V and J called. Some clones fail to appear in such tables; in the studies checked, an unresolved V gene covers under half of the shortfall, and the cause of the remainder is unknown. V and J calls and clone size are those listed in that table; D and trimming were worked out from the DNA. Here the sample has roughly 99,000 clones; around 80% occur a single time. The leading ten clones occupy approximately 2.6% of the sample.

The cohort was made up of several hundred healthy bone marrow donors. Cohort members were all nominally healthy when sampled, although unrecorded immune exposures were likely present. The donor was CMV seropositive and was included in the group of around 300 seropositive cohort members. A peripheral blood sample was provided by each donor, and peripheral blood mononuclear cells were used for TCR beta sequencing. Genomic DNA extraction from the blood cell samples was performed with the Qiagen DNeasy Blood Extraction Kit. Material for sequencing was PBMCs. The source of this sequence is a man in his thirties or forties in good health and CMV-seropositive.

At the DNA level, the sequence is TGTGCCAGCAGCTTAACAGGTGGGGCAGGCAATCAGCCCCAGCATTTT. The translation is CASSLTGGAGNQPQHF. This chain is built from TRBV11-2 and TRBJ1-5, with a tentative D gene TRBD1 over 5 matching bases. V is reduced by 2 bases and J by 2 bases, leaving a spacing of 13 bases between them. The germline V gene sets CDR1 to SGHAT and CDR2 to FQNNGV. The CDR3, cysteine through phenylalanine, is 16 amino acids long. CDR3 DNA only is kept here, 48 bases in frame from base 1. Extended through the reference TRBV11-2 and TRBJ1-5 proteins, this CDR3 yields the full variable domain: EAGVAQSPRYKIIEKRQSVAFWCNPISGHATLYWYQQILGQGPKLLIQFQNNGVVDDSQLPKDRFSAERLKGVDSTLKIQPAKLEDSAVYLCASSLTGGAGNQPQHFGDGTRLSIL.